This T cell receptor beta chain was documented in a study of blood T cells in healthy people across ages (dated by TCRdb to about 2015). With respect to the entire study: In model experiments, template switching captured about one uniquely barcoded TCR beta cDNA molecule for every two T cells. To track age-related changes in TCR beta repertoire diversity, the study relied on deep sequencing normalized with unique cDNA molecular identifiers. Four age groups were formed from the donors: young (average 16 years), middle-aged (around 41), aged (about 62) and long-lived (around 82). To avoid experimental bias, donors of different ages were distributed randomly across sequencing lanes. The study analyzed two additional independent replicas of 1 million unique cDNA reads from the same blood draw for two donors, one aged 18 to 30 and one aged 80 or older.

Note on this clonotype: What antigen it recognizes has not been identified. No base qualities exist here, and no much larger clone lies one base off it.

Systemically healthy Caucasian individuals from Russia, over 30 in total and aged about 6 to 100 years, were included as donors. About 10 milliliters of peripheral blood were collected from each donor into EDTA-treated Vacutainer tubes. PBMCs were isolated by Ficoll-Paque density-gradient centrifugation, with at least 6.5 million obtained per sample. Total RNA, at least 6 micrograms per sample, was extracted from PBMCs with Trizol reagent. For every donor, flow cytometry on a PBMC aliquot measured the percentage of naive CD45RAhigh/CD27high T cells. The CDR3 sequence holds 14 residues, the cysteine and phenylalanine included. The only DNA kept is the CDR3, 42 bases in frame from the first base. V is shortened by 5 bases, J by 10 bases, and the region joining them spans 19 bases. The germline V gene encodes CDR1 PRHDT and CDR2 FYEKMQ (reference sequence). General conclusions and limits of the study: Compared with the aged group, the long-lived group had more naive CD4+ T cells, fewer expanded clones and increased TCR diversity, suggesting age selection. Estimates of total diversity based on one million sequenced T cells were regarded as lower bounds and as underestimates. A strong correlation was found between observed TCR beta diversity and the percentage of naive T cells measured by flow cytometry. As age increased, observed TCR beta diversity per million T cells dropped in a roughly linear way, and a significant reduction was already evident by age 40. The CMV infection status of donors was not known, potentially confounding age-related changes in expanded clonotypes. Conclusive comparison of naive and antigen-experienced compartments was prevented by the profiling of bulk unsorted PBMCs.

Libraries were built with 5' RACE. The data were produced on an Illumina HiSeq 2500. A second PCR of roughly 7 to 11 cycles was performed with a sample-barcoded 5' primer and a J-beta primer mix. A template-switch 5' adaptor carrying 12 random nucleotides introduced a unique molecular identifier onto each TCR beta cDNA molecule. Each sample yielded at least 3 million CDR3-containing paired-end reads. First-strand cDNA synthesis was performed from all RNA using the Mint cDNA synthesis kit, with priming by a TRBC-specific oligonucleotide. After uracil-DNA glycosylase treatment, a first 18-cycle PCR used universal primers M1SS and BC2_uni_R on all cDNA. The authors processed their data as follows. Each sample was normalized by randomly selecting 1 million high-quality reads, each carrying a distinct molecular identifier. Instead of being binned into consensus sequences, reads with shared molecular identifiers were discarded. CDR3 identification, clonotype clustering and error correction used MiTCR with a Q25 quality threshold and the strictest error-elimination algorithm. Lower-bound total TCR beta diversity was estimated with a nonparametric unseen species model using Euler transformation. TCRdb applied fastp at Q25 and MiXCR to the public reads, then kept only in-frame beta chains. Every distinct CDR3 protein forms one entry, paired with its most common genes and DNA. These V and J calls originate from TCRdb's pipeline instead of the authors' own analysis. Counted in this sample were hundreds of thousands of distinct CDR3 sequences; around 54% of them appeared once. 35% to 40% of the sample is in the top ten clones.

The rearrangement combines TRBV13 with TRBJ2-3, with a weak D call of TRBD2 (6 bases match). Sequenced material: blood. This receptor was identified in a man aged 55-75 years in good health. CDR3 reads: CASSAGTREPAQYF. At the DNA level, the sequence is TGTGCCAGCAGCGCCGGGACTCGGGAACCGGCGCAGTATTTT.